The 26 T cell receptor beta chains presented below share a single source sample, sequenced in a study of blood T cell repertoires in COVID-19. Clones were read by immunoSEQ multiplex PCR, and TCRdb kept only the in-frame ones, dropping some. Of 380,000 or so clones listed, 75% to 90% were seen once; the top ten hold roughly 7.2%. The specimen was peripheral blood. These receptor sequences come from a woman aged 55-69 years with COVID-19, enrolled during active disease.

The chain has TRBV4-3 and TRBJ2-3; the match to TRBD1 covers 12 bases. J lost 3 bases, V lost 5 bases, and 15 bases had no gene match. The CDR3 is 19 amino acids. Germline V gene data show CDR1 as LGHNA and CDR2 as YSLEER. This chain's CDR3 is CASSSSGTGGESSTDTQYF. CDR3 nucleotide sequence: TGCGCCAGCAGCTCCTCTGGGACAGGGGGCGAGAGTTCGACAGATACGCAGTATTTT.

This chain links TRBV6-5 with TRBJ2-5; D gene uncertain. Germline lookup yields CDR1 MNHEY and CDR2 SVGAGI. The CDR3 loop spans 15 amino acids. V gave up 2 bases and J gave up 0 bases, with 10 bases separating them. The DNA of the CDR3 is TGTGCCAGCAGTTACGGCTGGCAGGACCAAGAGACCCAGTACTTC. Translation: CASSYGWQDQETQYF.

The chain is built from TRBV11-1 and TRBJ2-1; 7 bases map to TRBD1. This CDR3 region has 13 residues. Trimming at V came to 8 bases and at J to 9 bases, leaving 10 bases not matched to a gene. In germline, CDR1 is SGHAT, CDR2 FQDESV (reference sequence). CDR3 bases: TGTGCCAGCGTTGAGGGGGCTAGGGGTGAGCAGTTCTTC. Translated: CASVEGARGEQFF.

The chain combines TRBV12-5 with TRBJ2-3; TRBD1 matches at 7 bases. The V and J ends lost 4 bases and 2 bases, in that order; junction bases with no gene match: 9. CDR3 length: 16 residues. Per the germline V gene, CDR1 is LGHNT and CDR2 is FRNRAP. The CDR3 region is CASGSTTGAFTDTQYF. The CDR3 DNA reads TGTGCTAGTGGTTCGACAACAGGGGCTTTCACAGATACGCAGTATTTT.

CDR3 in DNA: TGTGCCAGCAGCCAGGGAGGTACTAATGAAAAACTGTTTTTT. This codes for CASSQGGTNEKLFF. The genes are TRBV3-1 (or the pseudogene TRBV3-2) and TRBJ1-4; D is undetermined. This CDR3 contains 14 residues. Germline V CDR1 and CDR2: LGHDT, YNNKEL (reference sequence). Trimming removed 3 bases at V and 2 bases at J, with 7 bases between.

The V gene is TRBV5-4, the J gene TRBJ1-3; a weak D match, TRBD1 (6 bases). Trimming pared 3 bases from V and 3 bases from J, leaving 13 bases between. Germline V gives CDR1 SGHNT, CDR2 YYREEE (reference sequence). The CDR3 has 15 amino acids. The CDR3 region has the DNA TGTGCCAGCAGCTCAGACCCGGGACATGGAAACACCATATATTTT. Encoded protein: CASSSDPGHGNTIYF.

This chain links TRBV2 with TRBJ1-6, with unresolved D. The CDR3 has 13 residues. Germline V lookup: CDR1 SNHLY, CDR2 FYNNEI. Between the trimmed V and J ends, which lost 7 bases and 4 bases, there was a span of 8 bases. As DNA, the CDR3 is TGTGCCAGCATAGAGATTTATAATTCACCCCTCCACTTT. Protein product: CASIEIYNSPLHF.

The chain has TRBV5-8 and TRBJ1-5; D is undetermined. The germline V gene encodes CDR1 SGHTS and CDR2 YDEGEE. V gave up 0 bases and J gave up 0 bases, with 13 bases separating them. The CDR3 loop spans 17 amino acids. As DNA, the CDR3 is TGTGCCAGCAGCTTGGCCCGGGAGAGCAATAGCAATCAGCCCCAGCATTTT. Protein sequence: CASSLARESNSNQPQHF.

This rearrangement joins TRBV18 to TRBJ1-6; 9 bases fit TRBD1. V was pared by 0 bases and J by 6 bases, with 3 bases of the junction left unmatched. In germline, CDR1 is KGHSH, CDR2 LQKENI. This CDR3 region has 16 residues. CDR3 loop: CASSPPGQGPNSPLHF. CDR3 nucleotide sequence: TGTGCCAGCTCACCACCGGGACAGGGTCCTAATTCACCCCTCCACTTT.

This rearrangement joins TRBV19 to TRBJ2-5; 10 bases align to TRBD1. The J segment lost 7 bases and the V segment lost 6 bases, leaving 8 bases of the junction unmatched. This CDR3 contains 14 residues. The germline CDR1 and CDR2 sequences are LNHDA and SQIVND (reference sequence). The CDR3 sequence: CASSKGTGEGTQYF. In DNA, the CDR3 is TGTGCCAGTAGCAAAGGGACAGGGGAAGGGACCCAGTACTTC.

The chain has TRBV12-3 or TRBV12-4 and TRBJ1-5, with D possibly matching TRBD1 (5 bases). The CDR3 extends over 13 amino acids. V was pared by 1 base and J by 12 bases, with 13 bases between. CDR3: CASSLEGNQGQHF. As DNA, the CDR3 is TGTGCCAGCAGTTTAGAAGGCAATCAGGGCCAGCATTTT.

The chain has TRBV5-1 and TRBJ2-5; 11 bases align to TRBD2. Germline CDR1 and CDR2: SGHRS and YFSETQ. V dropped 6 bases and J dropped 2; count of bases not matched to a gene: 3. The CDR3 spans 14 residues. In DNA form, the CDR3 reads TGCGCCAGCAATAGCGGGGGGGTACAAGAGACCCAGTACTTC. This encodes CASNSGGVQETQYF.

Comments on this clone: Distinct nucleotide sequences in the sample also encode this CDR3. The chain uses TRBV3-1 (or the pseudogene TRBV3-2) and TRBJ1-4; D is unclear. Germline values: CDR1 LGHDT, CDR2 YNNKEL (reference sequence). With 1 base removed from V and 7 bases from J, the gap between germline ends came to 7 bases. This CDR3 spans 13 amino acids. CDR3 sequence (DNA): TGTGCCAGCAGCCAAGGCCGAGGTGAAAAACTGTTTTTT. It specifies CASSQGRGEKLFF.

This clone was counted many times. The chain is built from TRBV10-3 and TRBJ1-1; 7 nucleotides align to TRBD1. J gave up 1 base and V 6 bases, and 8 bases lay outside the gene matches. The CDR3 spans 15 residues. Germline V lookup: CDR1 ENHRY, CDR2 SYGVKD. In nucleotides, the CDR3 is TGTGCCATCAGACCCGACAGGGAAGGGAACACTGAAGCTTTCTTT. It translates to CAIRPDREGNTEAFF.

The rearrangement joins TRBV18 to TRBJ2-7; possible D gene TRBD2, 5 bases. The CDR3 length is 15 residues. The V end was cut by 0 bases, the J end by 9 bases, with 18 bases between. Germline CDR1 KGHSH, CDR2 LQKENI. CDR3 DNA: TGTGCCAGCTCACCACCATCCTTCGATACACGGGGGCAGTACTTC. It translates to CASSPPSFDTRGQYF.

The chain is built from TRBV9 and TRBJ1-2; D is undetermined. Trimming took off 3 bases at V and 5 bases at J, with 17 bases between the two ends. This CDR3 has 15 residues. The germline V gene encodes CDR1 SGDLS and CDR2 YYNGEE. CDR3 in amino acids: CASSGPSAGIYGYTF. CDR3 nucleotide sequence: TGTGCCAGCAGCGGACCCTCGGCGGGTATTTATGGCTACACCTTC.

The V call is TRBV5-1, the J call TRBJ1-3; the D is unclear. V was shortened by 0 bases and J by 0 bases, with 13 bases between the two germline ends. The CDR3 is 17 residues long. Per germline, CDR1 SGHRS and CDR2 YFSETQ. CDR3: CASSLDVYGGSGNTIYF. CDR3 sequence (DNA): TGCGCCAGCAGCTTGGACGTATACGGAGGCTCTGGAAACACCATATATTTT. The full variable domain, its missing parts supplied by reference TRBV5-1 and TRBJ1-3, is KAGVTQTPRYLIKTRGQQVTLSCSPISGHRSVSWYQQTPGQGLQFLFEYFSETQRNKGNFPGRFSGRQFSNSRSEMNVSTLELGDSALYLCASSLDVYGGSGNTIYFGEGSWLTVV.

This clone was found a few times. The chain couples TRBV4-2 to TRBJ2-7; 11 positions match TRBD2. The length of the CDR3 is 16 residues. The V segment lost 1 base and the J segment 7 bases; nucleotides outside the gene matches: 9. Germline V CDR1 and CDR2: LGHNA, YNFKEQ. As DNA, the CDR3 is TGTGCCAGCAGCCAAGCCCGTAGCGGGGGGGCGGGGGAGCAGTACTTC. It encodes CASSQARSGGAGEQYF.

CDR3: CASSFAPSGSSSYEQYF. The CDR3 region has the DNA TGTGCCAGCAGCTTTGCCCCCAGCGGGAGTAGCTCCTACGAGCAGTACTTC. The chain links TRBV11-2 to TRBJ2-7, with TRBD2 matching over 8 bases. Germline V gene data show CDR1 as SGHAT and CDR2 as FQNNGV. Unmatched junction bases numbered 10, after V lost 3 bases and J lost 0 bases. The CDR3 runs to 17 residues.

This chain connects TRBV7-8 to TRBJ1-2, with TRBD1 matching 7 bases. The CDR3 totals 15 residues. Germline-derived CDR1 and CDR2 are SGHVS and FQNEAQ. Trimming took 5 bases from V and 4 from J; bases not matched to a gene: 10. CDR3 sequence reads: CASSHSGGGVYGYTF. DNA of the CDR3: TGTGCCAGCAGCCACTCTGGAGGGGGCGTCTATGGCTACACCTTC. The complete variable domain, with remaining parts taken from reference TRBV7-8 and TRBJ1-2, reads GAGVSQSPRYKVAKRGQDVALRCDPISGHVSLFWYQQALGQGPEFLTYFQNEAQLDKSGLPSDRFFAERPEGSVSTLKIQRTQQEDSAVYLCASSHSGGGVYGYTFGSGTRLTVV.

The genes are TRBV5-1 and TRBJ1-4; 7 bases agree with TRBD1. CDR1 is SGHRS, CDR2 YFSETQ, per germline. This CDR3 spans 14 amino acids. The V and J ends lost 4 bases and 5 bases, in that order; junction bases with no gene match: 5. The CDR3 region is CASSPGTANEKLFF. The CDR3 nucleotides read TGCGCCAGCAGCCCCGGGACAGCAAATGAAAAACTGTTTTTT.

The gene calls are TRBV9 and TRBJ2-2, with 11 bases matching TRBD2. Germline values: CDR1 SGDLS, CDR2 YYNGEE. This CDR3 spans 16 amino acids. The V segment lost 5 bases and the J segment 7 bases; nucleotides outside the gene matches: 10. CDR3 DNA sequence: TGTGCCAGCAGTAATAGCGGGGGGGCAAGTCACGGGGAGCTGTTTTTT. It yields the protein CASSNSGGASHGELFF. Using reference TRBV9 and TRBJ2-2 for the parts outside the CDR3, the full variable domain is DSGVTQTPKHLITATGQRVTLRCSPRSGDLSVYWYQQSLDQGLQFLIQYYNGEERAKGNILERFSAQQFPDLHSELNLSSLELGDSALYFCASSNSGGASHGELFFGEGSRLTVL.

V gene TRBV6-6 combines with J gene TRBJ1-2; D is possibly TRBD1 (6 bases). Trimming shortened V by 6 bases and J by 8 bases, and 13 bases separated the two germline ends. The CDR3 totals 12 residues. Germline CDR1 reads MNHNY; CDR2 reads SVGAGI (reference sequence). CDR3 sequence: CASRMDRSGYTF. For the CDR3, the DNA is TGTGCCAGCAGAATGGACAGATCGGGCTACACCTTC.

The chain couples TRBV7-2 to TRBJ2-1, with D possibly being TRBD2 (5 bases). CDR3 length equals 15 residues. Germline-derived CDR1 and CDR2 are SGHTA and FQGNSA. Trimming took 5 bases from V and 0 from J, leaving 11 bases between them. The CDR3 sequence: CASSRSGSSYNEQFF. The CDR3 DNA is TGTGCCAGCAGCAGGAGCGGAAGCTCCTACAATGAGCAGTTCTTC.

The chain uses TRBV10-2 and TRBJ2-3; 10 positions agree with TRBD2. CDR3 length: 14 amino acids. Germline assignment: CDR1 WSHSY and CDR2 SAAADI. V trimming: 7 bases; J trimming: 2 bases; junction bases outside the gene matches: 3. In DNA, the CDR3 is TGCGCCAGCACTAGCGGGGGAATCACAGATACGCAGTATTTT. Protein product: CASTSGGITDTQYF.

The chain joins TRBV4-1 to TRBJ2-1; 9 bases align to TRBD2. The V gene's germline CDR1 is MGHRA and CDR2 YSYEKL. This CDR3 contains 15 residues. J lost 4 bases, V lost 2 bases, and 3 bases had no gene match. The CDR3 coding sequence is TGCGCCAGCAGCCAACCGACTAGCGGTTACAATGAGCAGTTCTTC. Its protein product is CASSQPTSGYNEQFF.